The table lists the clone carrying this T cell receptor beta chain with many counts. Its antigen is unidentified. One base away lies a much larger clone, so this may be a sequencing read error. TCR alpha and beta CDR3 regions were amplified from RNA using iRepertoire nested multiplex PCR. Input was roughly 100-450 ng of tissue mRNA or PBMC total RNA. TCRdb processed the multiplex PCR reads anew with MiXCR; each CDR3 protein has one entry. The sample includes 150,000 to 200,000 distinct CDR3 sequences, around 40% of them seen just once. The sample comes from a study of glioma-infiltrating T cells. Regarding the study as a whole: CDR3 overlap between tissue and blood was very small.

The CDR3 runs to 12 residues. The germline CDR1 and CDR2 sequences are MNHNS and SASEGT. The material sequenced was glioma tissue, nonneoplastic brain tissue, or PBMCs (not recorded which). The sequence was collected from a human donor with low-grade glioma or glioblastoma, undergoing nonglioma brain surgery, or in good health (not recorded which). This rearrangement joins TRBV6-1 to TRBJ1-1; no clear D gene. The CDR3 DNA reads TGTGCCAGCAGGAGATCCCGTACTGAAGCTTCCTTT. Translated, it gives CASRRSRTEASF.